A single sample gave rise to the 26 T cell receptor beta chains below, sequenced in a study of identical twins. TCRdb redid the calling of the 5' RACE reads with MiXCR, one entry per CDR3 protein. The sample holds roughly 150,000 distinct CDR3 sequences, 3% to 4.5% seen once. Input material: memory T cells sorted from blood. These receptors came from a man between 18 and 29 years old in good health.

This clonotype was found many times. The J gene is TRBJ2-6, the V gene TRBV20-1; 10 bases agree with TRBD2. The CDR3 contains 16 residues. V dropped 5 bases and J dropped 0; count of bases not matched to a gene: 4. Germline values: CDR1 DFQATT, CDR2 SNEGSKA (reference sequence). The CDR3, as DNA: TGCAGTGCTGCAGCGGGAGGGAGCTCTGGGGCCAACGTCCTGACTTTC. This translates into CSAAAGGSSGANVLTF.

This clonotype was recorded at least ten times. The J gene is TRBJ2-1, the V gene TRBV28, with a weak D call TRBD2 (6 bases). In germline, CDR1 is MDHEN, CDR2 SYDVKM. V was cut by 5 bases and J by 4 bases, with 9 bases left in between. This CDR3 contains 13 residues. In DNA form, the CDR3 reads TGTGCCAGCAGTACGAGCGGGTACAATGAGCAGTTCTTC. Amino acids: CASSTSGYNEQFF.

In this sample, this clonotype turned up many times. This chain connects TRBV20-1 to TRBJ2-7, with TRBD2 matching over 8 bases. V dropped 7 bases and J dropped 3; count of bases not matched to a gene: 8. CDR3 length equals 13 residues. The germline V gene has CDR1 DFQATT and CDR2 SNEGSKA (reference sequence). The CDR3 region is CSVPGLAVYEQYF. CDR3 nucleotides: TGCAGTGTCCCCGGACTAGCTGTCTACGAGCAGTACTTC.

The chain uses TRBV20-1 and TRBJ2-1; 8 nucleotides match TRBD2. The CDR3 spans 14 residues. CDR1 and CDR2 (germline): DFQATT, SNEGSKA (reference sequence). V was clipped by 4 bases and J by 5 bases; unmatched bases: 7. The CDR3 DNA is TGCAGTGCTAAGGCGGGAGGAAATCACAATGAGCAGTTCTTC. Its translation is CSAKAGGNHNEQFF.

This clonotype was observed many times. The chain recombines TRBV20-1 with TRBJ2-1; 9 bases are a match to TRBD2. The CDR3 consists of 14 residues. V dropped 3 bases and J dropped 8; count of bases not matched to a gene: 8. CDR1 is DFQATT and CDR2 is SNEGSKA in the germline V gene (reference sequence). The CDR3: CSASALAGSHEQFF. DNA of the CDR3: TGCAGTGCTAGTGCTCTAGCGGGGTCCCATGAGCAGTTCTTC.

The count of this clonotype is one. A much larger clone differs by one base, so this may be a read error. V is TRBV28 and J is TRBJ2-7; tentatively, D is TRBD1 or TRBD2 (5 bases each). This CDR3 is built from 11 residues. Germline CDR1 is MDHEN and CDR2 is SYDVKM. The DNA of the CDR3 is TGTGCCAGCTTGAGGGGCTACGGGCAGTACTTC. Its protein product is CASLRGYGQYF.

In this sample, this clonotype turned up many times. The CDR3: CASKTGMNTGELFF. The CDR3, as DNA: TGTGCCAGCAAGACGGGGATGAACACCGGGGAGCTGTTTTTT. The J gene is TRBJ2-2, the V gene TRBV5-6; D may be TRBD2 (5 bases). This CDR3 comprises 14 residues. V shed 6 bases and J shed 1 base, with 10 bases lying between them. Germline V gives CDR1 SGHDT, CDR2 YYEEEE.

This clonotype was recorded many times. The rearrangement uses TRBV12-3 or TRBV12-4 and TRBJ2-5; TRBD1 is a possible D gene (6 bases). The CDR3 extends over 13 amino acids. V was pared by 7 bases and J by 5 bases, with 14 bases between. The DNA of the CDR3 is TGTGCCAGCAATACAGGGATGGGGGAGACCCAGTACTTC. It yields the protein CASNTGMGETQYF.

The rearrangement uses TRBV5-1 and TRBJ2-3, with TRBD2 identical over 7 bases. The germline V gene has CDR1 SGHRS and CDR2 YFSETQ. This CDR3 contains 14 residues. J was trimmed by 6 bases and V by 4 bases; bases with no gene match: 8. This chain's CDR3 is CASSPGGGSDTQYF. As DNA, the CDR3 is TGCGCCAGCAGCCCGGGAGGAGGGAGCGATACGCAGTATTTT.

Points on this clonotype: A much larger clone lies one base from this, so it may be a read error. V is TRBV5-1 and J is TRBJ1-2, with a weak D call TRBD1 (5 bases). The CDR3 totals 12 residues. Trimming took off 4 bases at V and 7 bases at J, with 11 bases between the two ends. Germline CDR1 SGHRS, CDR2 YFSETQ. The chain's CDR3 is CASSTDTGGYTF. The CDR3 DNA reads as TGCGCCAGCAGCACGGACACGGGTGGCTACACCTTC.

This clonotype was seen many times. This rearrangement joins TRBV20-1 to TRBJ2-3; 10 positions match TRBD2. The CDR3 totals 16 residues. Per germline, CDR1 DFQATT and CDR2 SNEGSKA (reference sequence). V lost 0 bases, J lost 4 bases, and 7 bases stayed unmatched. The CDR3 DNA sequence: TGCAGTGCTAGAGATCCCCTAGCGGGAGACTCAGATACGCAGTATTTT. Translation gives CSARDPLAGDSDTQYF.

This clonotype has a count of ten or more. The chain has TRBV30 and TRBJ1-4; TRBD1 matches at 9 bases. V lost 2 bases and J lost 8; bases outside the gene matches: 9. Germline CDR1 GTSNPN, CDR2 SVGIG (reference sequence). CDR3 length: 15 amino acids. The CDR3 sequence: CAWSPLGQGLEKLFF. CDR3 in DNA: TGTGCCTGGAGTCCTCTGGGACAGGGCCTCGAAAAACTGTTTTTT.

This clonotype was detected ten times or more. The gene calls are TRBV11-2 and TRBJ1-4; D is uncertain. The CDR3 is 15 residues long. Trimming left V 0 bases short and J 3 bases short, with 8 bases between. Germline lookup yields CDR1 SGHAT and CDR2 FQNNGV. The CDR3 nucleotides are TGTGCCAGCAGCTTAGATGGAGGACCTAATGAAAAACTGTTTTTT. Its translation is CASSLDGGPNEKLFF.

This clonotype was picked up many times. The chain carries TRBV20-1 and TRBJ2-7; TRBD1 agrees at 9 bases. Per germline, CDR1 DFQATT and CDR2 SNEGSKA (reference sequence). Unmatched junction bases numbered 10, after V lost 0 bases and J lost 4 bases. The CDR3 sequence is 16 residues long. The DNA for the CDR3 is TGCAGTGCTAGAGATCCTGCCAGGACAGGGGTTTACGAGCAGTACTTC. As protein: CSARDPARTGVYEQYF.

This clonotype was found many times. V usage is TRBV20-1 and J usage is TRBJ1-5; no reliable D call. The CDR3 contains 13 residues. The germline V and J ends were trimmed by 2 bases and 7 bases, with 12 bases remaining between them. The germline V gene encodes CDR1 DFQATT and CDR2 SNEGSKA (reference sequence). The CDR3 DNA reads TGCAGTGCTAGAACATCTCCGACGCAGCCCCAGCATTTT. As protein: CSARTSPTQPQHF.

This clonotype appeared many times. The CDR3 loop reads CASSSDRVAFF. The CDR3 coding sequence is TGCGCCAGCAGCTCCGACAGGGTCGCTTTCTTT. The rearrangement joins TRBV5-1 to TRBJ1-1, with 7 bases lining up with TRBD1. Germline-derived CDR1 and CDR2 are SGHRS and YFSETQ. V gave up 3 bases and J gave up 11 bases; unmatched junction bases: 4. The CDR3 covers 11 residues.

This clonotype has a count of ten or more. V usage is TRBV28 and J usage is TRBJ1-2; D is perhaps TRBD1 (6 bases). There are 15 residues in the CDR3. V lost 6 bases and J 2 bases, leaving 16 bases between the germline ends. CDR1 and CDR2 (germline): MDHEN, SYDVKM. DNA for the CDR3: TGTGCCAGCAGAAGACCCGGGGGCAGAAACTATGGCTACACCTTC. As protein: CASRRPGGRNYGYTF.

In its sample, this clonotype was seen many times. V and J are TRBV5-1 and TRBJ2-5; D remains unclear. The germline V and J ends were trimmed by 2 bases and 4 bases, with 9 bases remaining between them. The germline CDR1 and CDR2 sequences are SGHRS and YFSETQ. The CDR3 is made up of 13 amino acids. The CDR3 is CASSLTHRETQYF. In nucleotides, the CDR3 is TGCGCCAGCAGCTTAACTCATCGAGAGACCCAGTACTTC.

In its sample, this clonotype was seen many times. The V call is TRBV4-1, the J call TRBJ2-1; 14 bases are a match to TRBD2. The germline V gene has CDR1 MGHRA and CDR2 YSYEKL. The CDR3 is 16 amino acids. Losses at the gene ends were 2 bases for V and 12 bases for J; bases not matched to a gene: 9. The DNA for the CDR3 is TGCGCCAGCAGCCAAATCCCGGGACTAGCGGGGGTATGGCAGTTCTTC. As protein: CASSQIPGLAGVWQFF.

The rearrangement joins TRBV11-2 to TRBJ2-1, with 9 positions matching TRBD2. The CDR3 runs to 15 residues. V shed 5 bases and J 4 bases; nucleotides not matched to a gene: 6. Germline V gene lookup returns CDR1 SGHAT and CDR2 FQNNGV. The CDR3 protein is CASSTRTSVYNEQFF. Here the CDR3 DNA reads TGTGCCAGCAGCACAAGGACTAGCGTATACAATGAGCAGTTCTTC.

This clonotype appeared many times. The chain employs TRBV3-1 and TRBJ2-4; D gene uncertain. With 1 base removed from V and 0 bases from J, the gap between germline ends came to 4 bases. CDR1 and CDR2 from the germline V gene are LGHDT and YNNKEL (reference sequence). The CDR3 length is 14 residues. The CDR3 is CASSQAGAKNIQYF. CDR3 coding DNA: TGTGCCAGCAGCCAAGCGGGAGCCAAAAACATTCAGTACTTC.

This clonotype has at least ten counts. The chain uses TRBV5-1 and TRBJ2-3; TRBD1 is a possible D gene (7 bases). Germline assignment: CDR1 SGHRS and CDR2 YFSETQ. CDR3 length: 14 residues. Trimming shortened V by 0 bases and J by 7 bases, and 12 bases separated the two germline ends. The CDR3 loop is CASSLDQGGYTQYF. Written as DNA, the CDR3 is TGCGCCAGCAGCTTGGATCAGGGGGGCTATACGCAGTATTTT.

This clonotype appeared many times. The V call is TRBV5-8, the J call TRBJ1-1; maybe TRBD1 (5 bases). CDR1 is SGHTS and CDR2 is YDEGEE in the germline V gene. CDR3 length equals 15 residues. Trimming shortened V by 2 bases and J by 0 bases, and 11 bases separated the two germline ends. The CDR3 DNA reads TGTGCCAGCAGCTTACCGGGGGGACTGAACACTGAAGCTTTCTTT. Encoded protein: CASSLPGGLNTEAFF.

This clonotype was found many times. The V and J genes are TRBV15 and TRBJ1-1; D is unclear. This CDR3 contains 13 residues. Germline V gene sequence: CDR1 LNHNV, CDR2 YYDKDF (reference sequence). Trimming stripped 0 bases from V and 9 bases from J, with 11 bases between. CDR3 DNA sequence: TGTGCCACCAGCAGAGATAGGGATCAAAAAGCTTTCTTT. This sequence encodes CATSRDRDQKAFF. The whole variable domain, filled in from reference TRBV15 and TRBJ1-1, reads DAMVIQNPRYQVTQFGKPVTLSCSQTLNHNVMYWYQQKSSQAPKLLFHYYDKDFNNEADTPDNFQSRRPNTSFCFLDIRSPGLGDTAMYLCATSRDRDQKAFFGQGTRLTVV.

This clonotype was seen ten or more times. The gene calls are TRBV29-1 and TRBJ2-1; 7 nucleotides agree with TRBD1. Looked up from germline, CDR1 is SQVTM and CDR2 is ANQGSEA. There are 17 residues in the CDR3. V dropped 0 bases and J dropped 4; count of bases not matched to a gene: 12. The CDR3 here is CSVEDLPRAGGYNEQFF. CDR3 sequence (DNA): TGCAGCGTTGAAGACCTACCTAGGGCAGGGGGATACAATGAGCAGTTCTTC.

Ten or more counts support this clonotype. The CDR3 sequence: CASSFNRDGYTF. The CDR3 DNA is TGTGCCAGCAGCTTTAACAGGGATGGCTACACCTTC. The chain uses TRBV7-9 and TRBJ1-2; tentative D call: TRBD1 (6 bases). CDR1 and CDR2 (germline): SEHNR, FQNEAQ (reference sequence). The CDR3 spans 12 residues. V was cut by 3 bases and J by 6 bases, with 8 bases left in between.